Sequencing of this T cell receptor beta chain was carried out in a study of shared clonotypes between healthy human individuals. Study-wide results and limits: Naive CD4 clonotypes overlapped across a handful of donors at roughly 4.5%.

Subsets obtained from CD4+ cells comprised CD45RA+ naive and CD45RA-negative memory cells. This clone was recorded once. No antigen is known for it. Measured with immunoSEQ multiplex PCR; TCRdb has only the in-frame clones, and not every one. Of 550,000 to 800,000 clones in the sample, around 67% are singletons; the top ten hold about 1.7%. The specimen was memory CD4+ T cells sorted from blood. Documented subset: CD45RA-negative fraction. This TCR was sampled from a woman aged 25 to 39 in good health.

The CDR3: CAWSVRGLKNEQFF. The CDR3 DNA reads TGTGCCTGGAGTGTACGCGGACTGAAAAATGAGCAGTTCTTC. The chain links TRBV30 to TRBJ2-1; tentative D call: TRBD2 (5 bases). The V and J ends lost 0 bases and 7 bases respectively, with 13 bases between them. The germline V gene encodes CDR1 GTSNPN and CDR2 SVGIG (reference sequence). CDR3 length equals 14 residues.